This T cell receptor (beta chain) stems from a study of technical replicates of blood from several donors. Measured with immunoSEQ multiplex PCR; TCRdb has only the in-frame clones, and not every one. The top ten hold less than 0.2% of the sample, which has about 84,000 clones, approximately 97% seen once. Trimming pared 0 bases from V and 7 bases from J, leaving 8 bases between. Germline-derived CDR1 and CDR2 are SGHNT and YYREEE (reference sequence). The CDR3 sequence is 14 residues long. Sequenced sample: T cells isolated from PBMCs. The V call is TRBV5-4, the J call TRBJ1-6, with D perhaps matching TRBD1 (6 bases). The origin of this receptor is a human donor in good health. The CDR3 loop is CASSLDRANSPLHF. DNA for the CDR3: TGTGCCAGCAGCTTGGACAGGGCCAATTCACCCCTCCACTTT. Combining the CDR3 with reference TRBV5-4 and TRBJ1-6 gives the whole variable domain ETGVTQSPTHLIKTRGQQVTLRCSSQSGHNTVSWYQQALGQGPQFIFQYYREEENGRGNFPPRFSGLQFPNYSSELNVNALELDDSALYLCASSLDRANSPLHFGNGTRLTVT.